What follows describes a single TCR beta chain. Preparation of the TCRbeta library used unique molecular identifiers. TCRdb analysed the PCR reads with MiXCR anew, one entry per CDR3 protein. The sample comprises over 300,000 distinct CDR3 sequences, approximately 10% of which are singletons, and 2% to 3% rests with the top ten. This record comes from a study of T-cell reconstitution after alpha-beta-depleted transplantation in children. V lost 1 base to trimming and J lost 1 base, with 7 bases between them. CDR1 and CDR2 (germline): SGHVS, FNYEAQ. The CDR3 runs to 14 residues. The sequence was obtained from a human donor who donated a stem cell graft to a child with acute lymphoblastic leukemia. V usage is TRBV7-6 and J usage is TRBJ1-1, with unresolved D. The sequences come from PBMCs from the stem cell graft donor, collected from the stem cell graft. CDR3 sequence (DNA): TGTGCCAGCAGCTTAGAAGGCCCGAACACTGAAGCTTTCTTT. Its translation: CASSLEGPNTEAFF.